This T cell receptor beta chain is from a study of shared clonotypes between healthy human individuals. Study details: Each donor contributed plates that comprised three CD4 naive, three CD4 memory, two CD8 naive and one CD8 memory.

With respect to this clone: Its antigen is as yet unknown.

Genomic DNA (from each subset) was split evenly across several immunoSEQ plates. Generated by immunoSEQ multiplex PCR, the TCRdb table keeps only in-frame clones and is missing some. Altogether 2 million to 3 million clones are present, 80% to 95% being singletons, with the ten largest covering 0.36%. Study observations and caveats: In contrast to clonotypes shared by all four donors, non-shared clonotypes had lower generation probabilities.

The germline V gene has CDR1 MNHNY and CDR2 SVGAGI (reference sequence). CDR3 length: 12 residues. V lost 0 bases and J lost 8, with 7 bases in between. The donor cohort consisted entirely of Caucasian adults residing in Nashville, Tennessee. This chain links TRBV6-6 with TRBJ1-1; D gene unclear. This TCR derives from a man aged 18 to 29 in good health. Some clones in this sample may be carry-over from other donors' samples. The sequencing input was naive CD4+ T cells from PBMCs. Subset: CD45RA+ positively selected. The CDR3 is CASSYSIQEAFF. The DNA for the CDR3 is TGTGCCAGCAGTTACTCGATCCAAGAAGCTTTCTTT.